Shown below are 27 T cell receptor beta chains from a single sample sequenced in a study of technical replicates of blood from a few donors. Method: immunoSEQ multiplex PCR; TCRdb's copy keeps in-frame clones and lacks some. The table records around 97,000 clones, about 96% of them present only once. Sequenced: T cells isolated from PBMCs. The receptors originated from a human donor in good health.

The rearrangement uses TRBV5-1 and TRBJ1-2; D unresolved. Germline CDR1 SGHRS, CDR2 YFSETQ. Deletions cut 0 bases from V and 8 bases from J, with 14 bases between. The CDR3 has 14 residues. This chain's CDR3 is CASSLEGGVGGYTF. The DNA of the CDR3 is TGCGCCAGCAGCTTGGAGGGAGGTGTAGGCGGCTACACCTTC.

This clone has a single count. This chain uses TRBV30 with TRBJ1-2, with 8 bases fitting TRBD1. This CDR3 is built from 15 residues. The germline gives CDR1 GTSNPN, CDR2 SVGIG (reference sequence). Trimming at V came to 1 base and at J to 7 bases, leaving 11 bases not matched to a gene. The DNA of the CDR3 is TGTGCCTGGAGTGGTGCCTTCAGGGGGCTCGGTGGCTACACCTTC. It yields the protein CAWSGAFRGLGGYTF.

The chain employs TRBV18 and TRBJ1-1; no clear D gene. Germline loops: CDR1 KGHSH, CDR2 LQKENI. The CDR3 runs 14 residues. V was trimmed by 0 bases and J by 8 bases, leaving 13 bases between them. This CDR3 is CASSPPGGWSEAFF. As DNA, the CDR3 is TGTGCCAGCTCACCACCGGGAGGGTGGTCAGAAGCTTTCTTT.

V is TRBV9 and J is TRBJ2-3; 10 positions agree with TRBD2. Per the germline V gene, CDR1 is SGDLS and CDR2 is YYNGEE. This CDR3 is 14 amino acids long. The trim removed 7 bases at V and 3 bases at J, leaving 5 bases unmatched. CDR3 protein: CASSIAGGTDTQYF. The DNA for the CDR3 is TGTGCCAGCTCAATAGCGGGAGGTACAGATACGCAGTATTTT.

The gene calls are TRBV6-5 and TRBJ2-5; D remains ambiguous. Germline-derived CDR1 and CDR2 are MNHEY and SVGAGI. The CDR3 runs 13 residues. Trimming took 6 bases from V and 5 from J, leaving 13 bases between them. The CDR3 reads CASRRSVSETQYF. The CDR3 nucleotides read TGTGCCAGCAGGCGCAGCGTATCCGAGACCCAGTACTTC.

The chain joins TRBV27 to TRBJ2-2; 11 bases align to TRBD2. The CDR3 is 18 residues long. The junction had 9 bases not matched to a gene; V was cut back by 4 bases and J by 2 bases. Germline loops: CDR1 MNHEY, CDR2 SMNVEV (reference sequence). The CDR3 nucleotides are TGTGCCAGCAGTTCAGAACTAGCGGGAGAATCAAACACCGGGGAGCTGTTTTTT. Translated: CASSSELAGESNTGELFF.

This chain links TRBV7-2 with TRBJ1-2; TRBD1 matches 7 bases. J lost 2 bases, V lost 5 bases, and 5 bases had no gene match. CDR1 is SGHTA, CDR2 FQGNSA, per germline. This CDR3 spans 14 amino acids. Here the CDR3 reads CASSPGTANYGYTF. CDR3 coding DNA: TGTGCCAGCAGCCCGGGGACAGCCAACTATGGCTACACCTTC. Supplemented by reference TRBV7-2 and TRBJ1-2, the full variable domain reads GAGVSQSPSNKVTEKGKDVELRCDPISGHTALYWYRQSLGQGLEFLIYFQGNSAPDKSGLPSDRFSAERTGGSVSTLTIQRTQQEDSAVYLCASSPGTANYGYTFGSGTRLTVV.

The CDR3 here is CSVVNPHQGWNYGYTF. CDR3 bases: TGCAGCGTCGTTAACCCCCACCAGGGTTGGAACTATGGCTACACCTTC. The V call is TRBV29-1, the J call TRBJ1-2; a possible D gene is TRBD1 (5 bases). Germline-derived CDR1 and CDR2 are SQVTM and ANQGSEA. The CDR3 has 16 amino acids. The V gene lost 6 bases and the J gene lost 2 bases, with 22 bases spanning the gap.

The J gene is TRBJ1-2, the V gene TRBV7-9, with TRBD1 as a possible D gene (5 bases). This CDR3 region has 15 residues. Trimming took off 3 bases at V and 7 bases at J, with 18 bases between the two ends. Germline assignment: CDR1 SEHNR and CDR2 FQNEAQ (reference sequence). The CDR3 is CASSLGGGVFGGYTF. Here the CDR3 DNA reads TGTGCCAGCAGCTTGGGCGGGGGGGTGTTCGGTGGCTACACCTTC.

This chain links TRBV9 with TRBJ2-1; possibly TRBD2 for D (6 bases). This CDR3 region has 13 residues. The germline CDR1 and CDR2 sequences are SGDLS and YYNGEE. V lost 3 bases, J lost 6 bases, and 10 bases lay in between. The CDR3 loop reads CASSGGEANEQFF. The CDR3 nucleotides are TGTGCCAGCAGCGGGGGGGAGGCCAATGAGCAGTTCTTC.

The gene calls are TRBV28 and TRBJ1-1, with 9 bases that match TRBD1. CDR1 is MDHEN, CDR2 SYDVKM, per germline. V shed 5 bases and J 11 bases; nucleotides not matched to a gene: 24. CDR3 length: 18 residues. CDR3 nucleotides: TGTGCCAGCAGTCCCTGGGGACAGGGTATTCTTTCGCTTTCTTGGGCTTTCTTT. Translated, it gives CASSPWGQGILSLSWAFF.

The rearrangement uses TRBV10-3 and TRBJ2-3; 9 bases map to TRBD1. CDR1 is ENHRY, CDR2 SYGVKD, per germline. J gave up 2 bases and V 2 bases, and 20 bases lay outside the gene matches. The CDR3 loop spans 21 amino acids. This CDR3 is CAISEPIPGQGQKDHTDTQYF. The CDR3 coding sequence is TGTGCCATCAGTGAGCCAATCCCGGGACAGGGCCAAAAAGACCACACAGATACGCAGTATTTT.

The V gene is TRBV28, the J gene TRBJ1-2; D gene uncertain. V was trimmed by 3 bases and J by 4 bases, leaving 6 bases between them. This CDR3 contains 12 residues. The germline V gene encodes CDR1 MDHEN and CDR2 SYDVKM. In DNA form, the CDR3 reads TGTGCCAGCAGTTTCCGGTCCTATGGCTACACCTTC. This codes for CASSFRSYGYTF.

J is TRBJ1-4 and V is TRBV21-1; TRBD1 reflects the table's D call only, with no check against the DNA. TRBV21-1 is labeled a pseudogene. The CDR3 totals 16 residues. The CDR3 loop is CASSTRATGGREKLFF. The CDR3 DNA follows: TGTGCCAGCAGCACTCGAGCGACAGGGGGGAGGGAAAAACTGTTTTTT.

The chain couples TRBV27 to TRBJ2-7; D not certain. The germline CDR1 and CDR2 sequences are MNHEY and SMNVEV (reference sequence). This CDR3 comprises 13 residues. Trimming shortened V by 3 bases and J by 6 bases, and 12 bases separated the two germline ends. DNA of the CDR3: TGTGCCAGCAGTTTGAACAGCATTGGCGAGCAGTACTTC. It is translated as CASSLNSIGEQYF.

The gene calls are TRBV10-3 and TRBJ1-2; D gene unclear. Germline CDR1 ENHRY, CDR2 SYGVKD. Trimming cost V 8 bases and J 0 bases, with 13 bases left between them. This CDR3 spans 14 amino acids. The CDR3: CAIREAESNYGYTF. DNA for the CDR3: TGTGCCATCCGGGAGGCGGAGTCTAACTATGGCTACACCTTC.

V gene TRBV9 combines with J gene TRBJ2-1; 9 nucleotides match TRBD2. This CDR3 has 17 amino acids. The V gene end was trimmed by 3 bases and the J gene end by 3 bases; junction bases not matched to a gene: 10. The germline gives CDR1 SGDLS, CDR2 YYNGEE. The CDR3 coding sequence is TGTGCCAGCAGCGACGGTAGCGGGAGCACAAACTACAATGAGCAGTTCTTC. Amino acid sequence: CASSDGSGSTNYNEQFF.

This rearrangement joins TRBV27 to TRBJ2-3; 12 nucleotides align to TRBD1. Germline CDR1 and CDR2: MNHEY and SMNVEV (reference sequence). V gave up 0 bases and J gave up 4 bases; unmatched junction bases: 5. The CDR3 has 17 residues. The CDR3 DNA reads TGTGCCAGCAGTTTATCGGGACAGGGGGCGGGGGCAGATACGCAGTATTTT. Encoded protein: CASSLSGQGAGADTQYF.

The V call is TRBV5-1, the J call TRBJ2-1, with 10 bases matching TRBD1. CDR1 is SGHRS and CDR2 is YFSETQ in the germline V gene. Trimming at V came to 8 bases and at J to 4 bases, leaving 9 bases not matched to a gene. The CDR3 has 15 amino acids. CDR3 DNA: TGCGCCAGTGTACCGGGACAGGGGATATACAATGAGCAGTTCTTC. It encodes CASVPGQGIYNEQFF.

V and J are TRBV6-7 and TRBJ1-2; no clear D gene. TRBV6-7 is treated as an ORF (open reading frame) with a function not yet certain. V was trimmed by 11 bases and J by 0 bases, leaving 10 bases between them. This CDR3 is 12 amino acids long. CDR3 amino acids: CAPGKANYGYTF. CDR3 DNA sequence: TGTGCCCCCGGGAAGGCTAACTATGGCTACACCTTC.

J is TRBJ2-7 and V is TRBV5-1; 8 bases align to TRBD1. The CDR3 extends over 14 amino acids. In germline, CDR1 is SGHRS, CDR2 YFSETQ. V was clipped by 4 bases and J by 3 bases; unmatched bases: 6. CDR3 amino acids: CASSQGQGGYEQYF. The CDR3 region has the DNA TGCGCCAGCAGCCAAGGACAGGGTGGCTACGAGCAGTACTTC. The whole variable domain, remainder taken from reference TRBV5-1 and TRBJ2-7, is KAGVTQTPRYLIKTRGQQVTLSCSPISGHRSVSWYQQTPGQGLQFLFEYFSETQRNKGNFPGRFSGRQFSNSRSEMNVSTLELGDSALYLCASSQGQGGYEQYFGPGTRLTVT.

In this sample, this clone turned up a few times. This chain connects TRBV14 to TRBJ1-1; TRBD1 is a possible D gene (6 bases). V dropped 6 bases and J dropped 3 bases, with 14 bases sitting between them. The germline V gene encodes CDR1 SGHDN and CDR2 FVKESK. The CDR3 covers 14 residues. In nucleotides, the CDR3 is TGTGCCAGCAGAGCGGAGGACAGCTACACTGAAGCTTTCTTT. This gives the protein CASRAEDSYTEAFF.

This chain connects TRBV28 to TRBJ2-2; TRBD1 might be the D (5 bases). Germline CDR1 MDHEN, CDR2 SYDVKM. Trimming took off 6 bases at V and 7 bases at J, with 18 bases between the two ends. This CDR3 has 15 amino acids. As DNA, the CDR3 is TGTGCCAGCAGATATACCCAGGGATTGGGCGGGGAGCTGTTTTTT. Translating it yields CASRYTQGLGGELFF.

This clone was counted a single time. This chain connects TRBV11-2 to TRBJ2-7; the match to TRBD1 covers 8 bases. This CDR3 comprises 13 residues. The V and J ends lost 3 bases and 5 bases, in that order; junction bases with no gene match: 3. CDR1 and CDR2 from the germline V gene are SGHAT and FQNNGV. The CDR3: CASSLDRAHEQYF. DNA of the CDR3: TGTGCCAGCAGCTTGGACAGGGCTCACGAGCAGTACTTC.

This chain joins TRBV14 and TRBJ1-1; 7 nucleotides agree with TRBD1. Trimming removed 5 bases from V and 5 bases from J; junction bases left unmatched: 14. Per germline, CDR1 SGHDN and CDR2 FVKESK. The CDR3 covers 16 residues. CDR3 coding DNA: TGTGCCAGCAGCTATTACAGGGGTGGGTCCCGGACTGAAGCTTTCTTT. Translated, it gives CASSYYRGGSRTEAFF.

This chain uses TRBV29-1 with TRBJ2-7, with D tentatively TRBD1 (6 bases). The CDR3 has 13 amino acids. Trimming shortened V by 6 bases and J by 0 bases, and 12 bases separated the two germline ends. Germline V gene sequence: CDR1 SQVTM, CDR2 ANQGSEA. The CDR3 DNA reads as TGCAGCGTCGTACGACAGGACTCCTACGAGCAGTACTTC. Protein product: CSVVRQDSYEQYF.

The gene calls are TRBV10-2 and TRBJ2-7; TRBD1 matches at 9 bases. Trimming removed 11 bases from V and 0 bases from J; junction bases left unmatched: 11. Germline lookup yields CDR1 WSHSY and CDR2 SAAADI. The CDR3 covers 15 residues. The CDR3 region has the DNA TGCGCCCCTGACCGGGGACAGGGTATCTCCTACGAGCAGTACTTC. It specifies CAPDRGQGISYEQYF.